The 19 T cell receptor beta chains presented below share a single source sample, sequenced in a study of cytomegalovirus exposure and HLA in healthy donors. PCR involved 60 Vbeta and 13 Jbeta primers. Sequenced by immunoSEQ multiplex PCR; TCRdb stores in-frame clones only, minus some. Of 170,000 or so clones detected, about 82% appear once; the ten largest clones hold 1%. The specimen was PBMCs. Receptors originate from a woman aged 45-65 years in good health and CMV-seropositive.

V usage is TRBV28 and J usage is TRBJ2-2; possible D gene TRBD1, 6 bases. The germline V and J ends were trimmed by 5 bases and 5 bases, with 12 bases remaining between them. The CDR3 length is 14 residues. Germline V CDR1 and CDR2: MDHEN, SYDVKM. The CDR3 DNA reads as TGTGCCAGCAGTAACAGGGTAATGACCGGGGAGCTGTTTTTT. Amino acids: CASSNRVMTGELFF. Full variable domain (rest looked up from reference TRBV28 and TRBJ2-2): DVKVTQSSRYLVKRTGEKVFLECVQDMDHENMFWYRQDPGLGLRLIYFSYDVKMKEKGDIPEGYSVSREKKERFSLILESASTNQTSMYLCASSNRVMTGELFFGEGSRLTVL.

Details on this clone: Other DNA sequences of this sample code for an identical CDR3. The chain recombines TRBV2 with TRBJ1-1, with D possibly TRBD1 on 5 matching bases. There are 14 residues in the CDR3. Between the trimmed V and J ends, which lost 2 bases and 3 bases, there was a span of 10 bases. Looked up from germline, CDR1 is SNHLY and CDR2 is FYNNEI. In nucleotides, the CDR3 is TGTGCCAGCAGTGAACAGCAGGGATACACTGAAGCTTTCTTT. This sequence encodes CASSEQQGYTEAFF. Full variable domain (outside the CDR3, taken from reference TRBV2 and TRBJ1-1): EPEVTQTPSHQVTQMGQEVILRCVPISNHLYFYWYRQILGQKVEFLVSFYNNEISEKSEIFDDQFSVERPDGSNFTLKIRSTKLEDSAMYFCASSEQQGYTEAFFGQGTRLTVV.

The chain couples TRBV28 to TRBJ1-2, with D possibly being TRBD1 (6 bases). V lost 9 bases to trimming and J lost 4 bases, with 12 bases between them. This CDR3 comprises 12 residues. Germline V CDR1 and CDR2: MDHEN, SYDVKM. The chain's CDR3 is CASLGGGYGYTF. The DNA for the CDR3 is TGTGCCAGTCTAGGGGGGGGCTATGGCTACACCTTC.

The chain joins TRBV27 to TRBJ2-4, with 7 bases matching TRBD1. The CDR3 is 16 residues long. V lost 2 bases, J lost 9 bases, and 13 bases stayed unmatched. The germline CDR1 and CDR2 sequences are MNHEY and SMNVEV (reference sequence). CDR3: CASSLKGAGERRIQYF. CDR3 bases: TGTGCCAGCAGTTTAAAGGGGGCTGGTGAACGACGCATTCAGTACTTC.

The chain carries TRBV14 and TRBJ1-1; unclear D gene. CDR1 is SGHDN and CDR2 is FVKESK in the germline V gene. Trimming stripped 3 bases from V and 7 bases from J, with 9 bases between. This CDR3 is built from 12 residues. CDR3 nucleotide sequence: TGTGCCAGCAGCCAGGCCGCAGGTGAAGCTTTCTTT. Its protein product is CASSQAAGEAFF.

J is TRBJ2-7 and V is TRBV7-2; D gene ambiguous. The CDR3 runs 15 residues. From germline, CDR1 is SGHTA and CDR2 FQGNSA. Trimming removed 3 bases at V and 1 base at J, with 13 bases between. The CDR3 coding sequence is TGTGCCAGCAGCTTCGACGGAGCCAGATCCTACGAGCAGTACTTC. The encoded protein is CASSFDGARSYEQYF.

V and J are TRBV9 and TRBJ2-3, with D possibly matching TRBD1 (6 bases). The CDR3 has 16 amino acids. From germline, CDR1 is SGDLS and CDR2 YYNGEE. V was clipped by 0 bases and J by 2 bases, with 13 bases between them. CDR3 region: CASSVGGTQITDTQYF. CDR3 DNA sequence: TGTGCCAGCAGCGTAGGAGGGACACAAATCACAGATACGCAGTATTTT.

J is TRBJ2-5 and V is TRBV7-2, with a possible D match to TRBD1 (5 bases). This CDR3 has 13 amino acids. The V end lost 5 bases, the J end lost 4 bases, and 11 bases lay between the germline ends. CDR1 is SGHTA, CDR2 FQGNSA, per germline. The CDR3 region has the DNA TGTGCCAGCAGCGGGGCCCCGACAGAGACCCAGTACTTC. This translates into CASSGAPTETQYF. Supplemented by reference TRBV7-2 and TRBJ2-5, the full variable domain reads GAGVSQSPSNKVTEKGKDVELRCDPISGHTALYWYRQSLGQGLEFLIYFQGNSAPDKSGLPSDRFSAERTGGSVSTLTIQRTQQEDSAVYLCASSGAPTETQYFGPGTRLLVL.

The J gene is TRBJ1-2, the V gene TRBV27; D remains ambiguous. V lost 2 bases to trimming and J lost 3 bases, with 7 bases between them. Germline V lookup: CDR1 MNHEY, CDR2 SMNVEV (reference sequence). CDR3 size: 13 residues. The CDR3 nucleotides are TGTGCCAGCAGTTTAAGACGGGACTATGGCTACACCTTC. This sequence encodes CASSLRRDYGYTF.

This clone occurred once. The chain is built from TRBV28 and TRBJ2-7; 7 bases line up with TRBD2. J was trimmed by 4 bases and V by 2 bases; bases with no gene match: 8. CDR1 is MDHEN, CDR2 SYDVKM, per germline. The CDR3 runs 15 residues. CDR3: CASSLRTRRGYEQYF. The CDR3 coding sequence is TGTGCCAGCAGTTTACGGACTAGAAGGGGATACGAGCAGTACTTC.

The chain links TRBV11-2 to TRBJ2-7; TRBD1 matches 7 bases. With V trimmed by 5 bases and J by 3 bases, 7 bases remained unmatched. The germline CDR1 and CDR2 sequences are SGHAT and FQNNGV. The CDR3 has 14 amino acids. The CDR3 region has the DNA TGTGCCAGCAGCCAGGGGGACAGCCACTACGAGCAGTACTTC. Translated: CASSQGDSHYEQYF.

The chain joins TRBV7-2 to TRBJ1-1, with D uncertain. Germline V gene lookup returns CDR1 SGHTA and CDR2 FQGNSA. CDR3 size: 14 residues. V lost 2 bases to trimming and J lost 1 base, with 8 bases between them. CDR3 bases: TGTGCCAGCAGCTTAATAGCTGGGAACACTGAAGCTTTCTTT. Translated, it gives CASSLIAGNTEAFF.

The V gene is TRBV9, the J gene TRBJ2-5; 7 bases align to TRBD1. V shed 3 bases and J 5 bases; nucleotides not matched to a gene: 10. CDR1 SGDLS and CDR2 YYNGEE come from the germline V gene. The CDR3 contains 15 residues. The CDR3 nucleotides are TGTGCCAGCAGCGGCCGGGACAGAATAGGGGAGACCCAGTACTTC. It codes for CASSGRDRIGETQYF.

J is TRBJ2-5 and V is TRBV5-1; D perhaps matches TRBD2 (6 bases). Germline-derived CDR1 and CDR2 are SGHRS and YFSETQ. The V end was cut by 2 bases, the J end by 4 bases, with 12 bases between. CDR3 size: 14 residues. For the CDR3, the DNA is TGCGCCAGCAGCTTACAGGCCGGGGGAGAGACCCAGTACTTC. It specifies CASSLQAGGETQYF.

The CDR3 region is CASSHRETEAFF. DNA for the CDR3: TGTGCCAGCAGTCACAGGGAGACTGAAGCTTTCTTT. The J gene is TRBJ1-1, the V gene TRBV6-5, with D possibly TRBD1 on 6 matching bases. Per germline, CDR1 MNHEY and CDR2 SVGAGI. V dropped 5 bases and J dropped 5 bases, with 9 bases sitting between them. The CDR3 spans 12 residues.

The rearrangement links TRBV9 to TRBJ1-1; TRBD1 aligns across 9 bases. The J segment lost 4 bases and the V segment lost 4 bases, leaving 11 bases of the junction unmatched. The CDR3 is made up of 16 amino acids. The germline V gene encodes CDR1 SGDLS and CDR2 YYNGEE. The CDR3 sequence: CASSIAPDRGITEAFF. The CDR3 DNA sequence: TGTGCCAGCAGCATCGCCCCCGACAGGGGGATCACTGAAGCTTTCTTT. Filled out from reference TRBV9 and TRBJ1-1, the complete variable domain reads DSGVTQTPKHLITATGQRVTLRCSPRSGDLSVYWYQQSLDQGLQFLIQYYNGEERAKGNILERFSAQQFPDLHSELNLSSLELGDSALYFCASSIAPDRGITEAFFGQGTRLTVV.

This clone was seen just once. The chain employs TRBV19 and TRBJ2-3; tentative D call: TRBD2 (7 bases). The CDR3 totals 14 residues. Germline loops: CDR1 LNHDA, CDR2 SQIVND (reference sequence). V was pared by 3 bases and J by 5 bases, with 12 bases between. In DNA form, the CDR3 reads TGTGCCAGTAGTATCGGGGGGCTGGGAGATACGCAGTATTTT. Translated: CASSIGGLGDTQYF.

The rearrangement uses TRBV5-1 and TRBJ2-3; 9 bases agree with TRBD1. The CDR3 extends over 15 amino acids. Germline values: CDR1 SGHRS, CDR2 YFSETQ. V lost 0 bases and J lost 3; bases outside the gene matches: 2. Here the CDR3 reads CASSLDRGRTDTQYF. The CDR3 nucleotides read TGCGCCAGCAGCTTGGACAGGGGGCGGACAGATACGCAGTATTTT.

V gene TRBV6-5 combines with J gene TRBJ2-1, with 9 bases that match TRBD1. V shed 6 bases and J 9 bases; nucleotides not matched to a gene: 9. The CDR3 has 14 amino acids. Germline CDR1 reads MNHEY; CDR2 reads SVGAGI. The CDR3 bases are TGTGCCAGCAGGGGACAGGGAGGGGACGGTGAGCAGTTCTTC. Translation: CASRGQGGDGEQFF.